What follows are 6 T cell receptor beta chains derived from one specimen sequenced in a study of PD-1 blockade in classical Hodgkin lymphoma. With no exception, relapse followed autologous stem cell transplantation in all patients, and brentuximab vedotin exposure varied. The protocol was immunoSEQ multiplex PCR, while the TCRdb copy is restricted to in-frame clones and leaves out a portion. The repertoire holds 21,000 or so clones, with 80% as singletons. Material: peripheral blood mononuclear cells (PBMCs), obtained before the second cycle of nivolumab. The receptors stem from a human donor with classical Hodgkin lymphoma.

The V and J genes are TRBV21-1 and TRBJ2-7; TRBD2 is the table's D call, not checked against the DNA. TRBV21-1 is a listed pseudogene. This CDR3 spans 17 amino acids. CDR3 sequence reads: CASSKAGGAGPTNEQYV. In DNA form, the CDR3 reads TGTGCCAGCAGCAAAGCCGGGGGGGCAGGCCCCACTAACGAGCAGTACGTC.

This chain links TRBV5-1 with TRBJ1-4; 7 positions agree with TRBD1. The V and J ends lost 4 bases and 7 bases, in that order; junction bases with no gene match: 10. This CDR3 contains 15 residues. Germline V CDR1 and CDR2: SGHRS, YFSETQ. The CDR3 DNA follows: TGCGCCAGCAGCGGGAGACAGGGCTCGGGTGAAAAACTGTTTTTT. This encodes CASSGRQGSGEKLFF.

The chain combines TRBV7-2 with TRBJ2-1, with 7 bases fitting TRBD1. Germline V gene data show CDR1 as SGHTA and CDR2 as FQGNSA. With 5 bases clipped from V and 3 bases from J, the junction kept 7 bases outside the gene matches. This CDR3 is built from 15 residues. CDR3 sequence (DNA): TGTGCCAGCAGCCCAACAGGGGCCAGCTACAATGAGCAGTTCTTC. Protein: CASSPTGASYNEQFF.

V gene TRBV7-9 combines with J gene TRBJ1-1; 8 positions match TRBD1. Germline V gives CDR1 SEHNR, CDR2 FQNEAQ (reference sequence). The CDR3 extends over 18 amino acids. Trimming took 6 bases from V and 0 from J; bases not matched to a gene: 15. The CDR3 bases are TGTGCCAGCAGAAATATTTTAGGGACAGGCTTACTGAACACTGAAGCTTTCTTT. Translating it yields CASRNILGTGLLNTEAFF.

The genes are TRBV7-2 and TRBJ2-1, with D possibly TRBD2 on 5 matching bases. CDR3 size: 17 residues. Germline-derived CDR1 and CDR2 are SGHTA and FQGNSA. Trimming took off 3 bases at V and 4 bases at J, with 19 bases between the two ends. This CDR3 is CASSFTIPGGYYNEQFF. The DNA of the CDR3 is TGTGCCAGCAGCTTTACCATACCGGGCGGGTATTACAATGAGCAGTTCTTC.

The gene calls are TRBV7-9 and TRBJ2-2, with TRBD1 matching over 7 bases. The CDR3 contains 16 residues. Germline-derived CDR1 and CDR2 are SEHNR and FQNEAQ (reference sequence). The J segment lost 6 bases and the V segment lost 5 bases, leaving 12 bases of the junction unmatched. As DNA, the CDR3 is TGTGCCAGCAGCGTTGCCTTAACAGGGGTCCCCGGGGAGCTGTTTTTT. The encoded protein is CASSVALTGVPGELFF.